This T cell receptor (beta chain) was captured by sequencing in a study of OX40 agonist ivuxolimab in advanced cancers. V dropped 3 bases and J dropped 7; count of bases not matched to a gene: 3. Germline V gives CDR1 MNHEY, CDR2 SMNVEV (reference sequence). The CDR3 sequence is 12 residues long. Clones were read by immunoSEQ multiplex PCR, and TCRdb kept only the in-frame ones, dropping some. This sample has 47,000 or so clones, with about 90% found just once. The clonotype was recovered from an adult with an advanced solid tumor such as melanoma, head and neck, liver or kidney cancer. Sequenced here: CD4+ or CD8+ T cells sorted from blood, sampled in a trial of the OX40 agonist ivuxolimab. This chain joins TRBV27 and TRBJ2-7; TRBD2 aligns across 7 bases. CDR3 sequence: CASSFGGREQYF. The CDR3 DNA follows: TGTGCCAGCAGTTTTGGCGGGAGAGAGCAGTACTTC.